The source of this T cell receptor beta chain is a study of blood T cell repertoires in COVID-19. The wider study: Samples came from the United States, Italy and Spain, spanning acute and convalescent COVID-19.

The study recruited people aged 18 to 89 years across approximately 24 US areas. Which cohort a participant joined came from the clinical history participants gave. The study counted Cohort 3 donors as recovered given two negative PCRs, clearance, or symptom resolution. Only in-frame clones appear in the TCRdb table, and some are missing; sequencing was by immunoSEQ multiplex PCR. The sample consists of 180,000 or so clones, around 88% of them appearing once. With 7 bases removed from V and 7 bases from J, the gap between germline ends came to 10 bases. The CDR3 is 12 residues long. The V gene's germline CDR1 is MNHEY and CDR2 SMNVEV (reference sequence).

V is TRBV27 and J is TRBJ2-2; D is perhaps TRBD2 (6 bases). The sequencing sample was made of PBMCs or T cells enriched from blood (not recorded which). The sequence derives from a woman aged 30 to 39 who had recovered from COVID-19. This CDR3 reads CASMRDNGELFF. As DNA, the CDR3 is TGTGCCAGCATGCGGGATAACGGGGAGCTGTTTTTT.